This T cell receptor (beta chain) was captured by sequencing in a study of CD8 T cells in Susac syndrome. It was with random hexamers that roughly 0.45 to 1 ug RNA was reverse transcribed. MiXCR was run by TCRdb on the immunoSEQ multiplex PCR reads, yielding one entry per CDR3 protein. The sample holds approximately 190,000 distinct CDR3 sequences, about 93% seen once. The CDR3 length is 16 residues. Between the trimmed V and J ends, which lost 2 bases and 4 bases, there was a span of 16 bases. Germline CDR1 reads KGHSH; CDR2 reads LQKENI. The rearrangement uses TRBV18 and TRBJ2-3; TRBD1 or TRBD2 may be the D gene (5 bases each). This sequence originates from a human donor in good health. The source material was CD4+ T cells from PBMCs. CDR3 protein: CASSPSGHQGADTQYF. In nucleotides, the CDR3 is TGTGCCAGCTCACCATCGGGCCACCAGGGAGCAGATACGCAGTATTTT.